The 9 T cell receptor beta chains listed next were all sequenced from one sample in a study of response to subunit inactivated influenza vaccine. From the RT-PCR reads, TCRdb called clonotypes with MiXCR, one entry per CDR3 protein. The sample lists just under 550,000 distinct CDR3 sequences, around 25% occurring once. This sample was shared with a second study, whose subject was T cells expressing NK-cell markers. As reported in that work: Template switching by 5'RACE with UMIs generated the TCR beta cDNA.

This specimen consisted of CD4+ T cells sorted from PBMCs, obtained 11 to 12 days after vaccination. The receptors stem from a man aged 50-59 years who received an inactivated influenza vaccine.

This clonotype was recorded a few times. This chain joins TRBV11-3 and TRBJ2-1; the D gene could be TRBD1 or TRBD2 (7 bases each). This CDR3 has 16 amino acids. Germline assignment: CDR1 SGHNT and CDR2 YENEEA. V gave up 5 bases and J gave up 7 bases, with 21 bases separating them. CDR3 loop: CASSPGGQFPSNEQFF. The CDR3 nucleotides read TGTGCCAGCAGCCCGGGGGGACAGTTTCCGTCAAATGAGCAGTTCTTC.

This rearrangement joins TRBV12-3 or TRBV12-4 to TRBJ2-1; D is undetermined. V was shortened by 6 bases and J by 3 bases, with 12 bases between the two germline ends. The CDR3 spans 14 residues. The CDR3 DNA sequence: TGTGCCAGCAGAAGAATAGTAGTCTACAATGAGCAGTTCTTC. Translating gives CASRRIVVYNEQFF.

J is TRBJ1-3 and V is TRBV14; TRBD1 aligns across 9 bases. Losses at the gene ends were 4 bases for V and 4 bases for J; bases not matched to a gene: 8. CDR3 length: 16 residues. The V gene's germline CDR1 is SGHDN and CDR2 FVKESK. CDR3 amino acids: CASSLPTGGYGNTIYF. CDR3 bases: TGTGCCAGCAGCCTACCGACAGGGGGTTACGGAAACACCATATATTTT.

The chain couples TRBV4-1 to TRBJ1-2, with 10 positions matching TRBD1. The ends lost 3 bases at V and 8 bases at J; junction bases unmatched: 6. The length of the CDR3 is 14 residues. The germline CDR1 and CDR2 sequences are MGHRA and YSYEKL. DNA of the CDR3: TGCGCCAGCAGCCATCGACAGGGGGCTGGGGGCTACACCTTC. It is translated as CASSHRQGAGGYTF.

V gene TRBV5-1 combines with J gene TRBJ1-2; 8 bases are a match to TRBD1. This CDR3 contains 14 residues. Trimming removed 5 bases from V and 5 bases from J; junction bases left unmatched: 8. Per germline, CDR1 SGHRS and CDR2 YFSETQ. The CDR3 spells CASRPSGTGYGYTF. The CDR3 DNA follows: TGCGCCAGCAGACCTTCCGGGACAGGATATGGCTACACCTTC.

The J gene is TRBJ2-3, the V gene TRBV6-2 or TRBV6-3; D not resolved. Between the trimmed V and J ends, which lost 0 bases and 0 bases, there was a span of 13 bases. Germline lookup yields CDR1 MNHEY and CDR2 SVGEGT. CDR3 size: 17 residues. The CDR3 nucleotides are TGTGCCAGCAGTTACTCTGCGGAAGGTTGGAGCACAGATACGCAGTATTTT. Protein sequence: CASSYSAEGWSTDTQYF.

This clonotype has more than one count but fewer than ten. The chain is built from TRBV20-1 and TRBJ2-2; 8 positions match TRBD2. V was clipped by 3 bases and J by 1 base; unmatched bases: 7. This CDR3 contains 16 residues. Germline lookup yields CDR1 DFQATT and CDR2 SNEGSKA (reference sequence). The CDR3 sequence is CSARVALAGNTGELFF. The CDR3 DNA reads TGCAGTGCTAGGGTAGCCCTAGCGGGGAACACCGGGGAGCTGTTTTTT.

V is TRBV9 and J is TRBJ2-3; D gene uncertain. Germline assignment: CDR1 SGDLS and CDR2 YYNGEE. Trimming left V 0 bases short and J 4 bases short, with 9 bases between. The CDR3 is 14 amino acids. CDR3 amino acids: CASSVGLGSDTQYF. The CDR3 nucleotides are TGTGCCAGCAGCGTAGGGCTAGGTTCAGATACGCAGTATTTT.

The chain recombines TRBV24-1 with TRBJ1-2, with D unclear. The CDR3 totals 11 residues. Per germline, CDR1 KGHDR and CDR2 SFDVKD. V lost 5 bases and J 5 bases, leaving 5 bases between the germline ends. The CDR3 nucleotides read TGTGCCACCAGTGGCCTGTATGGCTACACCTTC. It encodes CATSGLYGYTF.